The 10 T cell receptor beta chains below all came from one sample that was sequenced in a study of PD-1 blockade in classical Hodgkin lymphoma. Time point here: cycle 4 day 1 (C4D1), after more than 5 weeks of nivolumab. Every patient was affected by relapse after autologous stem cell transplantation, while exposure to brentuximab vedotin was not uniform. Sequencing was performed with immunoSEQ multiplex PCR; in TCRdb, only in-frame clones are kept and a portion is missing. The repertoire holds 15,000 to 20,000 clones, with about 80% as singletons. Sequences were derived from peripheral blood mononuclear cells (PBMCs), sampled before the fourth cycle of nivolumab. These receptors were collected from a human donor with classical Hodgkin lymphoma.

The chain carries TRBV21-1 and TRBJ2-3; no DNA check was done on the table's D call, TRBD1. TRBV21-1 constitutes a pseudogene. The CDR3 has 16 residues. CDR3 amino acids: CASSKTEGQGSDTQYF. CDR3 DNA: TGTGCCAGCAGCAAAACGGAAGGACAGGGAAGTGATACGCAGTATTTT.

This sequence joins TRBV4-2 and TRBJ2-7; possible D gene TRBD1, 6 bases. The germline V gene has CDR1 LGHNA and CDR2 YNFKEQ. CDR3 length: 13 amino acids. V was cut by 8 bases and J by 3 bases, with 14 bases left in between. The CDR3 loop is CASAQGNGYEQYF. The CDR3, as DNA: TGTGCCAGCGCGCAGGGGAACGGCTACGAGCAGTACTTC.

The chain employs TRBV5-1 and TRBJ1-2; 7 nucleotides line up with TRBD1. The length of the CDR3 is 13 residues. Germline CDR1 is SGHRS and CDR2 is YFSETQ. The V and J ends lost 4 bases and 10 bases, in that order; junction bases with no gene match: 10. Here the CDR3 reads CASSPDRVFAYTF. Here the CDR3 DNA reads TGCGCCAGCAGCCCAGACAGGGTTTTCGCCTACACCTTC. Filled out from reference TRBV5-1 and TRBJ1-2, the complete variable domain reads KAGVTQTPRYLIKTRGQQVTLSCSPISGHRSVSWYQQTPGQGLQFLFEYFSETQRNKGNFPGRFSGRQFSNSRSEMNVSTLELGDSALYLCASSPDRVFAYTFGSGTRLTVV.

V is TRBV7-9 and J is TRBJ1-4; 9 nucleotides line up with TRBD1. The CDR3 covers 14 residues. In germline, CDR1 is SEHNR, CDR2 FQNEAQ (reference sequence). Germline trimming cut 5 bases from V and 5 bases from J; bases unmatched to any gene: 3. This chain's CDR3 is CASSQDRGNEKLFF. The CDR3 DNA sequence: TGTGCCAGCAGCCAAGACAGGGGGAATGAAAAACTGTTTTTT.

The chain has TRBV7-9 and TRBJ2-3, with D perhaps TRBD2 (6 bases). Between the trimmed V and J ends, which lost 10 bases and 1 base, there was a span of 12 bases. CDR3 size: 13 residues. The germline V gene has CDR1 SEHNR and CDR2 FQNEAQ (reference sequence). CDR3 region: CATGDSGTDTQYF. The CDR3 DNA reads TGTGCCACGGGAGACAGCGGCACAGATACGCAGTATTTT.

The genes are TRBV6-6 and TRBJ1-2; possible D gene TRBD1, 5 bases. Germline CDR1 and CDR2: MNHNY and SVGAGI (reference sequence). V was shortened by 7 bases and J by 4 bases, with 7 bases between the two germline ends. The CDR3 sequence is 11 residues long. The CDR3 sequence: CASNGGYGYTF. CDR3 in DNA: TGTGCCAGCAACGGGGGCTATGGCTACACCTTC.

This clone was counted between two and nine times. The V gene is TRBV2, the J gene TRBJ1-5; D perhaps matches TRBD1 (6 bases). The CDR3 has 13 amino acids. V was clipped by 6 bases and J by 9 bases, with 15 bases between them. From germline, CDR1 is SNHLY and CDR2 FYNNEI. The CDR3 protein is CASRLQGIRPQHF. The CDR3 DNA sequence: TGTGCCAGCAGACTACAGGGAATCCGGCCCCAGCATTTT.

The chain carries TRBV7-8 and TRBJ2-7, with 10 bases matching TRBD1. V lost 6 bases and J lost 2; bases outside the gene matches: 13. The CDR3 spans 17 residues. From germline, CDR1 is SGHVS and CDR2 FQNEAQ. This CDR3 reads CASSFSRRQGAAYEQYF. In nucleotides, the CDR3 is TGTGCCAGCAGTTTTAGTCGGAGACAGGGGGCGGCCTACGAGCAGTACTTC.

The chain uses TRBV7-9 and TRBJ1-3, with D tentatively TRBD1 (6 bases). The germline V gene has CDR1 SEHNR and CDR2 FQNEAQ (reference sequence). Trimming took 10 bases from V and 4 from J, leaving 11 bases between them. This CDR3 comprises 12 residues. The CDR3 bases are TGTGCCAACGCCGGACAGGGAAACACCATATATTTT. Translating gives CANAGQGNTIYF.

This chain links TRBV5-1 with TRBJ1-4; no clear D gene. Per germline, CDR1 SGHRS and CDR2 YFSETQ. The CDR3 totals 14 residues. Deletions cut 2 bases from V and 5 bases from J, with 10 bases between. CDR3 protein: CASSFGNLNEKLFF. Written as DNA, the CDR3 is TGCGCCAGCAGCTTTGGGAACCTCAATGAAAAACTGTTTTTT.